The rows below give T cell receptor beta chains drawn from one sample of a study of blood T cell repertoires in COVID-19. Sequenced by immunoSEQ multiplex PCR; TCRdb stores in-frame clones only, minus some. The sample yields fewer than 55,000 clones, roughly two thirds seen once. Sequencing used peripheral blood. These receptors were collected from a woman in her 70s with acute or convalescent COVID-19. The CDR3 runs from the conserved cysteine through the conserved F or W. A D gene is named only where the DNA matches it firmly. Expanded clones are given a class, and other clones once, few, many or no size at all.

>TRBJ1-2|few|TRBD1|TRBV30
TGTGCCTGGAGTCGCCAGGGACAGGGCTATGGCTACACCTTC
CAWSRQGQGYGYTF
>TRBJ1-6|NA|TRBD1|TRBV4-1
TGCGCCAGCAGCCAAGACGGACAGGGGAGGGCACCCCTCCACTTT
CASSQDGQGRAPLHF
>TRBJ2-5|NA|NA|TRBV2
TGTGCCAGCAGGGACGACATGATCCGGGGGACCCAGTACTTC
CASRDDMIRGTQYF
>TRBJ2-3|NA|TRBD1|TRBV5-1
TGCGCCAGCAGCTTTGGGACAGGCACAGATACGCAGTATTTT
CASSFGTGTDTQYF
>TRBJ2-5|NA|TRBD1|TRBV3-1/TRBV3-2
TGTGCCAGCAGCCAAGGCCACCGACGACAGGGGGATGAGCAAGAGACCCAGTACTTC
CASSQGHRRQGDEQETQYF
>TRBJ2-1|NA|NA|TRBV4-2
TGTGCCAGCAGCCAAGATAGATGGGGGGGCCTGATGAGTGAGCAGTTCTTC
CASSQDRWGGLMSEQFF
>TRBJ2-5|NA|TRBD1|TRBV19
TGTGCCAGTAGTATAGGGGACAGGGGTGGCGGGACCCAGTACTTC
CASSIGDRGGGTQYF
>TRBJ2-7|few|TRBD1|TRBV5-6
TGTGCCAGCAGCTTGGGACAGGGGCGACGGGAGCAGTACTTC
CASSLGQGRREQYF
>TRBJ2-1|few|NA|TRBV5-1
TGCGCCAGCAGCTTGGCCGCAGGAATGGACAATGAGCAGTTCTTC
CASSLAAGMDNEQFF
>TRBJ2-1|few|NA|TRBV28
TGTGCCAGCAGTCCACAGGGCGTGTCCTACAATGAGCAGTTCTTC
CASSPQGVSYNEQFF
>TRBJ2-7|NA|TRBD1|TRBV19
TGTGCCAGCAGAAGGGGGCAGGGTAGTCACGAGCAGTACTTC
CASRRGQGSHEQYF
>TRBJ2-7|few|TRBD2|TRBV6-2/TRBV6-3
TGTGCCAGCAGCCCGACTAGCTTCAGCTCCTACGAGCAGTACTTC
CASSPTSFSSYEQYF
>TRBJ2-7|NA|TRBD2|TRBV11-1
TGTGCCAGCAGCTTCGGGACTAGCGGGGGTAACGAGCAGTACTTC
CASSFGTSGGNEQYF
>TRBJ2-5|NA|NA|TRBV12-3/TRBV12-4
TGTGCCAGCAGTTTAAATCGAGAGACCCAGTACTTC
CASSLNRETQYF
>TRBJ1-3|NA|NA|TRBV9
TGTGCCAGCAGCCCCACGGCAGGGGACTCTGGAAACACCATATATTTT
CASSPTAGDSGNTIYF
>TRBJ1-1|NA|NA|TRBV7-9
TGTGCCAGCAGCCATGGACAGTTTACTGAAGCTTTCTTT
CASSHGQFTEAFF
>TRBJ1-5|NA|NA|TRBV19
TGTGCCAGTAGTGGGTGGGGGGGACTCAATCAGCCCCAGCATTTT
CASSGWGGLNQPQHF